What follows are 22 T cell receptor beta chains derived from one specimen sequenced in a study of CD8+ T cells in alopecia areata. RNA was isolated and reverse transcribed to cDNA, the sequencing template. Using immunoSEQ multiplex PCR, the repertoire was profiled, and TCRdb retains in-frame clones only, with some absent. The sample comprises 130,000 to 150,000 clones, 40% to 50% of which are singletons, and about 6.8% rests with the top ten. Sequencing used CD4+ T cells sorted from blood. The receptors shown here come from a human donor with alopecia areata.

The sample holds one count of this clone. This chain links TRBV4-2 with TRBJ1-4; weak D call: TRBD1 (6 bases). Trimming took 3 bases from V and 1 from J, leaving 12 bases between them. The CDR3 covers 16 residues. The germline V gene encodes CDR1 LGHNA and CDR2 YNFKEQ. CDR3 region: CASSQQTGRTNEKLFF. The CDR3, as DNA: TGTGCCAGCAGCCAGCAAACAGGGCGAACTAATGAAAAACTGTTTTTT.

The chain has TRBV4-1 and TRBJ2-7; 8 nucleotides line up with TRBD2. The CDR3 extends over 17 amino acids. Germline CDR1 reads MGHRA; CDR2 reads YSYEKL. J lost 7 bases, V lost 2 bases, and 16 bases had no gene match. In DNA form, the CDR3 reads TGCGCCAGCAGCCAACCACTCCGAGCGGGAGTTCGTAGGGAGCAGTACTTC. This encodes CASSQPLRAGVRREQYF.

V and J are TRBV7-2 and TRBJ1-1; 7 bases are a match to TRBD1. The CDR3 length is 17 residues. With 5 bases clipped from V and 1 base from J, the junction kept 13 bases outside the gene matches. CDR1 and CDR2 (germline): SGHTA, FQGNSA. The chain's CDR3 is CASSPLQGRRPNTEAFF. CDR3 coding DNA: TGTGCCAGCAGCCCGTTACAGGGGAGGCGGCCGAACACTGAAGCTTTCTTT.

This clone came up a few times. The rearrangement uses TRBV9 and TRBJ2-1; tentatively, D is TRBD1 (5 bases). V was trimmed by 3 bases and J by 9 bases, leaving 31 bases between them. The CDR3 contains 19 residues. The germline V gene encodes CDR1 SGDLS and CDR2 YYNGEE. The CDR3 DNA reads TGTGCCAGCAGCGGGACCTTAATCGGATGGGGCCTCGACTCGAGTGAGCAGTTCTTC. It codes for CASSGTLIGWGLDSSEQFF.

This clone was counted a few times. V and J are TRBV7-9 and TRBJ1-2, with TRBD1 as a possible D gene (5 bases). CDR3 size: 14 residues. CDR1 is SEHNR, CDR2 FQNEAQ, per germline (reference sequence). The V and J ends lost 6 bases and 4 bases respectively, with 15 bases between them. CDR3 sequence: CASSPLRESYGYTF. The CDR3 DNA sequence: TGTGCCAGCAGTCCGCTCAGGGAGAGCTATGGCTACACCTTC.

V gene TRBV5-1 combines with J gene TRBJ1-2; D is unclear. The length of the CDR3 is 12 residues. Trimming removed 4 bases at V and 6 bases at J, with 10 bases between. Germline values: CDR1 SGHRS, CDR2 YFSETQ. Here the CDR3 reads CASSKSTNGYTF. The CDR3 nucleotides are TGCGCCAGCAGCAAATCGACAAATGGCTACACCTTC.

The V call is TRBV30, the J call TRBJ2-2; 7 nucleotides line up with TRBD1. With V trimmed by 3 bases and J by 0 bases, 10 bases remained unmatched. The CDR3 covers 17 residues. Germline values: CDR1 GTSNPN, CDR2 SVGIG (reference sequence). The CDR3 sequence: CAWRKGTATPNTGELFF. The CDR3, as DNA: TGTGCCTGGAGGAAAGGGACAGCGACCCCGAACACCGGGGAGCTGTTTTTT.

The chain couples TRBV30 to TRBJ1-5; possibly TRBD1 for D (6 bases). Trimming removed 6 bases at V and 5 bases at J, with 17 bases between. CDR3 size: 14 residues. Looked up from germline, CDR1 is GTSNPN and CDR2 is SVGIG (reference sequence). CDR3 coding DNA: TGTGCCTGTCAATTGGGGGCACTGGATCAGCCCCAGCATTTT. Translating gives CACQLGALDQPQHF.

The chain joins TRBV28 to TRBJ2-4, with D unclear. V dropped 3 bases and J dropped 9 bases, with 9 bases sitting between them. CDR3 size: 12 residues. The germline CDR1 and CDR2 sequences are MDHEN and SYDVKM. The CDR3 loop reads CASSFLIGIQYF. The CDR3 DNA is TGTGCCAGCAGTTTCCTAATTGGCATTCAGTACTTC.

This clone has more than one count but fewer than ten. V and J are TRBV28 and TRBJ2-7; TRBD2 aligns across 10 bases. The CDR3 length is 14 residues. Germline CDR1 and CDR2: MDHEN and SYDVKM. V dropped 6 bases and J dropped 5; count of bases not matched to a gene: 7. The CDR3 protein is CASSMTSGPHEQYF. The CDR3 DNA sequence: TGTGCCAGCAGCATGACTAGCGGGCCGCACGAGCAGTACTTC.

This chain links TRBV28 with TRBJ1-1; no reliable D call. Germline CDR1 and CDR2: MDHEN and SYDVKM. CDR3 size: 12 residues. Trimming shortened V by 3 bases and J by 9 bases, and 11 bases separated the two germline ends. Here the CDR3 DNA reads TGTGCCAGCAGTTTTGACAAACTGCAAGCTTTCTTT. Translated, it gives CASSFDKLQAFF.

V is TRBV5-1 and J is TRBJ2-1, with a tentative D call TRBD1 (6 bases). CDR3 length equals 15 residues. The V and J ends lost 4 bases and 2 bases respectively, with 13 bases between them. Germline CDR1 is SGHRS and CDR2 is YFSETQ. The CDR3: CASSHNRAAYNEQFF. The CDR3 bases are TGCGCCAGCAGCCACAACAGGGCCGCCTACAATGAGCAGTTCTTC.

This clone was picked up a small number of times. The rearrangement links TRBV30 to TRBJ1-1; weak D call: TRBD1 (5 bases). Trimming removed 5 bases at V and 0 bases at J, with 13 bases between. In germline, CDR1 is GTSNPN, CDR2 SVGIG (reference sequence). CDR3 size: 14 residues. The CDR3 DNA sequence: TGTGCCTGGGGCTTGGGGACGGTGAACACTGAAGCTTTCTTT. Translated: CAWGLGTVNTEAFF.

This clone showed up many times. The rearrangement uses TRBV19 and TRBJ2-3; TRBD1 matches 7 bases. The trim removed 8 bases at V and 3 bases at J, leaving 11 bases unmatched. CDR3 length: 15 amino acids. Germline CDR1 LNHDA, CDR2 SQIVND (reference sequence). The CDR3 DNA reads TGTGCCAGTTCTCAAGACAGGGAATCGACAGATACGCAGTATTTT. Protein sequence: CASSQDRESTDTQYF. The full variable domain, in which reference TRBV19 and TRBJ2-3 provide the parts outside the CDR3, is DGGITQSPKYLFRKEGQNVTLSCEQNLNHDAMYWYRQDPGQGLRLIYYSQIVNDFQKGDIAEGYSVSREKKESFPLTVTSAQKNPTAFYLCASSQDRESTDTQYFGPGTRLTVL.

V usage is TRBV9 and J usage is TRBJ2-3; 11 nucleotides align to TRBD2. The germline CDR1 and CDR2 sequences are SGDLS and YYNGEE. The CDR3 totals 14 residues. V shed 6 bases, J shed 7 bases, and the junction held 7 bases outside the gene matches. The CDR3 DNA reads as TGTGCCAGCACGAGGGCTAGCGGGAGGAATACGCAGTATTTT. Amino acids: CASTRASGRNTQYF.

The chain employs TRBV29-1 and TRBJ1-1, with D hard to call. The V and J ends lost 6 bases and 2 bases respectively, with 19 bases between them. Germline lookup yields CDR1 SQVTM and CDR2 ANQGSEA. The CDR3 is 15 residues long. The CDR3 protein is CSVLPGYVGNTEAFF. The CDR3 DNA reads TGCAGCGTACTACCGGGGTATGTGGGAAACACTGAAGCTTTCTTT.

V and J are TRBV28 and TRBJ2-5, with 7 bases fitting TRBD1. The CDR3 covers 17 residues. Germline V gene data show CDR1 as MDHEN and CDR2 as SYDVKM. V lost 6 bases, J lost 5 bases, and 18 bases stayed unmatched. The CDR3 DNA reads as TGTGCCAGCAGCTCCTCTACGGGGAAGGGGGCTTGGGAGACCCAGTACTTC. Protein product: CASSSSTGKGAWETQYF.

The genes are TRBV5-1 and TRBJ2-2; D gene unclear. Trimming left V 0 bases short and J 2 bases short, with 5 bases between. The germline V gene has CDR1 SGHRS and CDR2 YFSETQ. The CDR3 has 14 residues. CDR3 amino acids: CASSLEGNTGELFF. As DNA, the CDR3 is TGCGCCAGCAGCTTGGAGGGAAACACCGGGGAGCTGTTTTTT.

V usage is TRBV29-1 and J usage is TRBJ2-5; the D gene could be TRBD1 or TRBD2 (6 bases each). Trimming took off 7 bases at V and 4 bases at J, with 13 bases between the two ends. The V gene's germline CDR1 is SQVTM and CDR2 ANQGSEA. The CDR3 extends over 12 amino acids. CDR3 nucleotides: TGCAGCGGAACAGGGCGGGGAGAGACCCAGTACTTC. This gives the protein CSGTGRGETQYF.

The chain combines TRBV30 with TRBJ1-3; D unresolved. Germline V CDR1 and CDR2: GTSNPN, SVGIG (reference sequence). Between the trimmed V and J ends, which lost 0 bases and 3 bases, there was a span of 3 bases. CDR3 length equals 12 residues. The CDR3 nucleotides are TGTGCCTGGAGTGTAATTGGAAACACCATATATTTT. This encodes CAWSVIGNTIYF.

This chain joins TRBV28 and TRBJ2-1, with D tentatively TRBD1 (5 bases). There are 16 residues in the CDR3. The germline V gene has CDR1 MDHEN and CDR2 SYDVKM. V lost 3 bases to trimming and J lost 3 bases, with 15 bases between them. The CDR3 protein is CASSFTGPVNYNEQFF. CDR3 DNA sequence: TGTGCCAGCAGTTTCACAGGACCGGTTAACTACAATGAGCAGTTCTTC.

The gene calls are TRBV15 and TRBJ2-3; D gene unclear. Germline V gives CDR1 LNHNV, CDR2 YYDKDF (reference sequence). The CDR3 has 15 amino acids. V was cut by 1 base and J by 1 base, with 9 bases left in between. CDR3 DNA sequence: TGTGCCACCAGCAGAGCCGGATTAGGCACAGATACGCAGTATTTT. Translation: CATSRAGLGTDTQYF.